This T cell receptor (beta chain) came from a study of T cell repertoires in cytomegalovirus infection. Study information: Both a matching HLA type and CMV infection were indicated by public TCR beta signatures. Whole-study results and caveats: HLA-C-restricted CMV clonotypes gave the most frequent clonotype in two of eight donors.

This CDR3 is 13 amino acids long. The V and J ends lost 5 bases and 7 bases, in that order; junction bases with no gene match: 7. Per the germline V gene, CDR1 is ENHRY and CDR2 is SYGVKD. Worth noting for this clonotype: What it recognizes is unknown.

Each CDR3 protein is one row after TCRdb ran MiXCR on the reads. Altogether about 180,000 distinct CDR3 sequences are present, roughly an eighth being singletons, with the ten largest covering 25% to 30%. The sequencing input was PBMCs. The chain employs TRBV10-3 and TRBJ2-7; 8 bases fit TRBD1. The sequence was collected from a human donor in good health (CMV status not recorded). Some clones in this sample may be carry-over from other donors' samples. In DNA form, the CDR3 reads TGTGCCATCAGTACTCAGGGGGCAGGTGAGCAGTACTTC. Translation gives CAISTQGAGEQYF.